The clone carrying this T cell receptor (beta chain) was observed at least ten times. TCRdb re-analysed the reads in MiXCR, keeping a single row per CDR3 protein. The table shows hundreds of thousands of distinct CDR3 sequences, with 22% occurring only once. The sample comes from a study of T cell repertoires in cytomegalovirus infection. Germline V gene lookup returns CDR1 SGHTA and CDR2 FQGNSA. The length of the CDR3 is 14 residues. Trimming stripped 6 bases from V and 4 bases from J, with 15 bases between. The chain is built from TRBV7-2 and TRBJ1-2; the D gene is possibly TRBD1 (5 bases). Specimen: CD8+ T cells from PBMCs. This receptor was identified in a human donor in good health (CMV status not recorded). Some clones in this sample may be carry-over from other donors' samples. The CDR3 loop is CASRTAPTAYGYTF. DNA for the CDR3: TGTGCCAGCAGAACAGCCCCGACAGCCTATGGCTACACCTTC.